This T cell receptor beta chain was captured in a study of OX40 agonist ivuxolimab in advanced cancers. For the study at large: Patients received the agonistic anti-OX40 (CD134) antibody ivuxolimab. Ivuxolimab doses were 0.01, 0.1, 0.3, 1.5, 3 or 10 mg/kg every 2 weeks. Of mixed ages from about 20 to 85 and averaging about 60 years, the group was roughly 83% male. Study-level points and caveats: It was also the case that some nonresponders had low normalized T-cell clonal expansion.

The protocol was immunoSEQ multiplex PCR, while the TCRdb copy is restricted to in-frame clones and leaves out a portion. The data show fewer than 30,000 clones, with 84% seen just once and over 15% held by the top ten. The germline CDR1 and CDR2 sequences are SEHNR and FQNEAQ (reference sequence). The CDR3 sequence is 15 residues long. With 0 bases removed from V and 4 bases from J, the gap between germline ends came to 11 bases. In this sample, this clone turned up a few times. Its specificity is unknown. This material consisted of CD4+ or CD8+ T cells sorted from blood, taken in a trial of the OX40 agonist ivuxolimab. The rearrangement links TRBV7-9 to TRBJ2-3; TRBD2 might be the D (6 bases). This TCR came from an adult with an advanced solid tumor such as melanoma, head and neck, liver or kidney cancer. The CDR3 nucleotides are TGTGCCAGCAGCTTAGCGGACGGGAGACCAGATACGCAGTATTTT. This gives the protein CASSLADGRPDTQYF. Supplemented by reference TRBV7-9 and TRBJ2-3, the full variable domain reads DTGVSQNPRHKITKRGQNVTFRCDPISEHNRLYWYRQTLGQGPEFLTYFQNEAQLEKSRLLSDRFSAERPKGSFSTLEIQRTEQGDSAMYLCASSLADGRPDTQYFGPGTRLTVL.